Each of the 19 T cell receptor beta chains below was sequenced from the same sample in a study of regulatory T cells in long-lasting Graves disease. CDR3-region Arm-PCR and iRepertoire HTBI primers produced the TCR beta libraries. TCRdb used MiXCR to reprocess the multiplex PCR reads, holding one entry per CDR3 protein. Altogether hundreds of thousands of distinct CDR3 sequences are present, around 17% being singletons, with the ten largest covering about 27%. Time point of the sample: newly diagnosed GD, antithyroid drugs for less than 3 months. There was RNA extracted from PBMCs, and the TCR library was made from it. These data were also reused for a study on T cells in Graves' hyperthyroidism and ophthalmopathy.

This specimen consisted of peripheral blood mononuclear cells (PBMCs), obtained at new diagnosis, from a patient treated with antithyroid drugs. The receptors shown here come from a middle-aged man with Graves disease.

This clonotype was recorded at least ten times. The V and J genes are TRBV30 and TRBJ1-5; 7 bases align to TRBD1. Trimming removed 2 bases from V and 2 bases from J; junction bases left unmatched: 3. This CDR3 comprises 14 residues. From germline, CDR1 is GTSNPN and CDR2 SVGIG (reference sequence). The CDR3 nucleotides are TGTGCCTGGAGTACCGGACAGGGCAATCAGCCCCAGCATTTT. Protein sequence: CAWSTGQGNQPQHF.

This clonotype has at least ten counts. The chain is built from TRBV5-1 and TRBJ1-1; 7 bases line up with TRBD1. CDR1 is SGHRS, CDR2 YFSETQ, per germline. Trimming removed 7 bases from V and 1 base from J; junction bases left unmatched: 7. The length of the CDR3 is 14 residues. CDR3 DNA: TGCGCCAGCGGCCACAGGGGACGGAACACTGAAGCTTTCTTT. It translates to CASGHRGRNTEAFF. Drawing the rest from reference TRBV5-1 and TRBJ1-1, the complete variable domain is KAGVTQTPRYLIKTRGQQVTLSCSPISGHRSVSWYQQTPGQGLQFLFEYFSETQRNKGNFPGRFSGRQFSNSRSEMNVSTLELGDSALYLCASGHRGRNTEAFFGQGTRLTVV.

This clonotype occurred a few times. A much more abundant neighbour one base away suggests this may be a read error. As the CDR3 is not closed by the conserved phenylalanine or tryptophan, this likely results from a read error. The chain uses TRBV28 and TRBJ2-1; possible D gene TRBD2, 6 bases. The CDR3 is 15 residues long. Germline V gives CDR1 MDHEN, CDR2 SYDVKM. Trimming removed 3 bases from V and 6 bases from J, with 15 bases in between. CDR3 sequence (DNA): TGTGCCAGCAGTTTCGGGGACTGGGGGAGCAATGAGCAGTTCTCC. Amino acid sequence: CASSFGDWGSNEQFS.

As concerns this clonotype: A much bigger clone sits one base away, suggesting this may be a read error. The V gene is TRBV11-2, the J gene TRBJ2-7, with 8 bases lining up with TRBD2. The CDR3 has 15 residues. CDR1 and CDR2 (germline): SGHAT, FQNNGV. J was trimmed by 2 bases and V by 5 bases; bases with no gene match: 8. The CDR3 here is CASSPYSGLAYEQYF. The CDR3 DNA follows: TGTGCCAGCAGCCCCTATTCGGGACTAGCCTACGAGCAGTACTTC.

This clonotype was found many times. In nucleotides, the CDR3 is TGTGCCAGCAGTGGGGTAGCGGGGGGGAATGAGCAGTTCTTC. It encodes CASSGVAGGNEQFF. The V gene is TRBV2, the J gene TRBJ2-1; 11 nucleotides agree with TRBD2. Germline assignment: CDR1 SNHLY and CDR2 FYNNEI. The trim removed 4 bases at V and 7 bases at J, leaving 3 bases unmatched. The CDR3 spans 14 residues.

Turning to this clonotype: A single base separates this from a much larger clone, so it may be a read error. The V call is TRBV6-9, the J call TRBJ2-7, with 8 nucleotides matching TRBD1. The CDR3 is made up of 14 amino acids. From germline, CDR1 is MNHGY and CDR2 SVAAGI. V lost 4 bases and J lost 5; bases outside the gene matches: 7. CDR3 in DNA: TGTGCCAGCAGTTCCGGGACAGGACCCAACGAGCAGTACTTC. It yields the protein CASSSGTGPNEQYF.

This clonotype was seen at least ten times. This rearrangement joins TRBV2 to TRBJ2-1; 9 bases are a match to TRBD1. Germline values: CDR1 SNHLY, CDR2 FYNNEI. The V and J ends lost 5 bases and 1 base, in that order; junction bases with no gene match: 3. The CDR3 loop spans 15 amino acids. CDR3 nucleotides: TGTGCCAGCAGTTTTGGACAGGGGTCCTACAATGAGCAGTTCTTC. Encoded protein: CASSFGQGSYNEQFF.

The chain recombines TRBV27 with TRBJ2-1, with 13 bases matching TRBD2. CDR1 is MNHEY, CDR2 SMNVEV, per germline (reference sequence). The CDR3 spans 14 residues. The junction had 3 bases not matched to a gene; V was cut back by 6 bases and J by 7 bases. The chain's CDR3 is CASRLAGGRNEQFF. The CDR3 DNA sequence: TGTGCCAGCAGACTAGCGGGGGGGCGGAATGAGCAGTTCTTC.

V and J are TRBV30 and TRBJ1-2, with D uncertain. The V gene's germline CDR1 is GTSNPN and CDR2 SVGIG (reference sequence). CDR3 size: 13 residues. V was pared by 1 base and J by 10 bases, with 16 bases between. The CDR3 spells CAWSAPVPWDYTF. CDR3 DNA: TGTGCCTGGAGTGCCCCCGTTCCTTGGGACTACACCTTC. Full variable domain (rest looked up from reference TRBV30 and TRBJ1-2): SQTIHQWPATLVQPVGSPLSLECTVEGTSNPNLYWYRQAAGRGLQLLFYSVGIGQISSEVPQNLSASRPQDRQFILSSKKLLLSDSGFYLCAWSAPVPWDYTFGSGTRLTVV.

The table lists this clonotype with many counts. The chain links TRBV20-1 to TRBJ2-3; 9 bases line up with TRBD1. CDR1 DFQATT and CDR2 SNEGSKA come from the germline V gene (reference sequence). V trimming: 6 bases; J trimming: 6 bases; junction bases outside the gene matches: 4. The CDR3 runs 12 residues. The CDR3 coding sequence is TGCAGTGCCGGGACAGGGAAGGATACGCAGTATTTT. Amino acid sequence: CSAGTGKDTQYF.

This clonotype was seen repeatedly, ten times or more. This chain joins TRBV24-1 and TRBJ2-4; D remains ambiguous. The CDR3 totals 13 residues. V lost 5 bases to trimming and J lost 6 bases, with 10 bases between them. Per germline, CDR1 KGHDR and CDR2 SFDVKD. For the CDR3, the DNA is TGTGCCACCAGTGCTCCCTCGGGAAACATTCAGTACTTC. Translating it yields CATSAPSGNIQYF.

This clonotype was observed at least ten times. The J gene is TRBJ2-7, the V gene TRBV3-1, with unresolved D. Germline V lookup: CDR1 LGHDT, CDR2 YNNKEL (reference sequence). This CDR3 has 14 residues. Trimming took off 0 bases at V and 0 bases at J, with 6 bases between the two ends. The CDR3 sequence is CASSQDRASYEQYF. The CDR3 coding sequence is TGTGCCAGCAGCCAAGATCGGGCCTCCTACGAGCAGTACTTC.

The sample holds many counts of this clonotype. The gene calls are TRBV28 and TRBJ2-7; TRBD1 aligns across 7 bases. This CDR3 contains 14 residues. CDR1 MDHEN and CDR2 SYDVKM come from the germline V gene. Losses at the gene ends were 5 bases for V and 2 bases for J; bases not matched to a gene: 6. CDR3 bases: TGTGCCAGCAGTGTTACGGGACAGCCCTACGAGCAGTACTTC. Its protein product is CASSVTGQPYEQYF.

In its sample, this clonotype was seen many times. The V and J genes are TRBV6-1 and TRBJ2-3; tentatively, D is TRBD2 (5 bases). The germline V gene has CDR1 MNHNS and CDR2 SASEGT. V gave up 5 bases and J gave up 0 bases, with 18 bases separating them. The CDR3 sequence is 17 residues long. The CDR3 here is CASSLVGSSLSTDTQYF. DNA for the CDR3: TGTGCCAGCAGTCTGGTTGGGAGTAGCCTGAGCACAGATACGCAGTATTTT.

V usage is TRBV20-1 and J usage is TRBJ2-1; 12 bases match TRBD2. V shed 3 bases, J shed 2 bases, and the junction held 5 bases outside the gene matches. The V gene's germline CDR1 is DFQATT and CDR2 SNEGSKA (reference sequence). The CDR3 length is 16 residues. The CDR3 region is CSARRSSGGAYNEQFF. CDR3 sequence (DNA): TGCAGTGCTAGGAGGTCTAGCGGGGGGGCCTACAATGAGCAGTTCTTC.

This chain links TRBV14 with TRBJ2-7; D gene unclear. V shed 2 bases and J shed 6 bases, with 5 bases lying between them. The CDR3 length is 11 residues. Germline values: CDR1 SGHDN, CDR2 FVKESK. The DNA of the CDR3 is TGTGCCAGCAGCCAATTCGGCGAGCAGTACTTC. Translating gives CASSQFGEQYF.

The chain couples TRBV19 to TRBJ2-7; TRBD1 aligns across 9 bases. With 4 bases clipped from V and 5 bases from J, the junction kept 6 bases outside the gene matches. Per germline, CDR1 LNHDA and CDR2 SQIVND (reference sequence). The CDR3 is 14 amino acids. The CDR3 loop reads CASSRGQGLDEQYF. The CDR3 DNA is TGTGCCAGTAGTAGGGGACAGGGTTTGGACGAGCAGTACTTC.

The sample holds many counts of this clonotype. The chain has TRBV12-3 or TRBV12-4 and TRBJ1-2, with D possibly matching TRBD1 (6 bases). V dropped 5 bases and J dropped 4 bases, with 14 bases sitting between them. CDR3 length: 14 amino acids. The CDR3 DNA reads TGTGCCAGCAGTCAACGGGGGACACCCTATGGCTACACCTTC. Its protein is CASSQRGTPYGYTF.

This clonotype was counted many times. CDR3 sequence (DNA): TGTGCCAGCAGTCAACGACAGGACTCCTATAATTCACCCCTCCACTTT. Translation: CASSQRQDSYNSPLHF. The chain carries TRBV28 and TRBJ1-6, with D perhaps matching TRBD1 (6 bases). Germline assignment: CDR1 MDHEN and CDR2 SYDVKM. With 5 bases removed from V and 0 bases from J, the gap between germline ends came to 11 bases. This CDR3 contains 16 residues.